This T cell receptor beta chain was identified during a study of cytomegalovirus exposure and HLA in healthy donors. This CDR3 contains 13 residues. CDR1 and CDR2 (germline): LGHNA, YSLEER. V lost 0 bases, J lost 5 bases, and 7 bases lay in between. Concerning this clone: Antigen: not known.

Study-level findings and limits: The investigators catalogued 150 to 200 TCR beta chains as cytomegalovirus-associated.

PCR employed 60 Vbeta and 13 Jbeta primers. Using immunoSEQ multiplex PCR, the repertoire was profiled, and TCRdb retains in-frame clones only, with some absent. The data show 100,000 or so clones, less than 65% seen once. The source is a woman between 25 and 40 years old in good health and CMV-seronegative. The rearrangement uses TRBV4-3 and TRBJ1-2; D unresolved. Input material: PBMCs. The CDR3 nucleotides read TGCGCCAGCAGCCAAGATTACAGTTATGGCTACACCTTC. Protein product: CASSQDYSYGYTF.